This T cell receptor beta chain appears in the sequencing data of a study of identical twins. The table lists this clonotype with a few counts. The antigen is not known. Germline V gives CDR1 LGHNT, CDR2 FRNRAP. The ends were cut back, 1 base at V and 0 bases at J, with 15 bases in the middle. There are 17 residues in the CDR3. TCRdb recomputed calls from the 5' RACE reads with MiXCR, one row per CDR3 protein. The data contain some 630,000 distinct CDR3 sequences, under 8.5% of them singletons. Study-wide results and limits: Excess sharing by twins proved weaker in beta out-of-frame sequences.

The same data also contributed to another study, on yellow fever vaccine responses in identical twins.

The TCR sequence derives from a woman in her late teens or twenties in good health. Sequences were obtained from PBMCs. V gene TRBV12-5 combines with J gene TRBJ1-1, with a tentative D call TRBD1 (6 bases). CDR3 protein: CASGLEPKDSMNTEAFF. Written as DNA, the CDR3 is TGTGCTAGTGGTTTGGAACCCAAGGACAGCATGAACACTGAAGCTTTCTTT.